The present T cell receptor (beta chain) was sequenced within a study of cytomegalovirus exposure and HLA in healthy donors. In regard to this clone: What it recognizes is unknown.

Whole-study findings and limits: V- and J-gene trimming in TCR beta was tied to a missense DCLRE1C variant by an analysis performed later.

PCR amplification relied on 60 Vbeta primers (plus 13 Jbeta primers). The protocol was immunoSEQ multiplex PCR, while the TCRdb copy is restricted to in-frame clones and leaves out a portion. The specimen's table records tens of thousands of clones. The sequencing input was PBMCs. This clonotype was obtained from a female donor in good health and CMV-seropositive.

The CDR3 is CASSGTVDNQPQHF. DNA of the CDR3: TGTGCCAGCAGCGGGACAGTTGACAATCAGCCCCAGCATTTT. The rearrangement joins TRBV6-6 to TRBJ1-5, with TRBD1 matching 7 bases. Germline V gene sequence: CDR1 MNHNY, CDR2 SVGAGI (reference sequence). Trimming took 6 bases from V and 3 from J; bases not matched to a gene: 5. The CDR3 sequence is 14 residues long.